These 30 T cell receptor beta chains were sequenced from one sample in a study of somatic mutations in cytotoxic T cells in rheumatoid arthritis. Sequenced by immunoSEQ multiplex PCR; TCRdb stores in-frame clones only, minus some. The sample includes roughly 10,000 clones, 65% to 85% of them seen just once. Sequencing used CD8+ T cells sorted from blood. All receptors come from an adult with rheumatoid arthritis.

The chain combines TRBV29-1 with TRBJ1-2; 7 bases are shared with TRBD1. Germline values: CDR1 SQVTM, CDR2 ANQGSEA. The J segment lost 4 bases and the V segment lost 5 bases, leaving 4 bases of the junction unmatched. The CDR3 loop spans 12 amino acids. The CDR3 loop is CSVLTGFYGYTF. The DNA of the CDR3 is TGCAGCGTTCTGACAGGGTTCTATGGCTACACCTTC.

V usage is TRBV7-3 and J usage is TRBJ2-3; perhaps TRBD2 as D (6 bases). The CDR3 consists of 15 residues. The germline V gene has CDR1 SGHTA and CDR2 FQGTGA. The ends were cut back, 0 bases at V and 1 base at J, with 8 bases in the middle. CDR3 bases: TGTGCCAGCAGCTTAACAACGGGGGGCACAGATACGCAGTATTTT. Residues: CASSLTTGGTDTQYF.

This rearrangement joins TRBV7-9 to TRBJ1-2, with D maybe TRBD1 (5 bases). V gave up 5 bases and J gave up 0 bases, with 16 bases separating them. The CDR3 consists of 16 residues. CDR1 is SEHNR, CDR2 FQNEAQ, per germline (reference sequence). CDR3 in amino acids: CASSGGRGGSNYGYTF. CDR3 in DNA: TGTGCCAGCAGCGGGGGTCGTGGGGGTTCTAACTATGGCTACACCTTC.

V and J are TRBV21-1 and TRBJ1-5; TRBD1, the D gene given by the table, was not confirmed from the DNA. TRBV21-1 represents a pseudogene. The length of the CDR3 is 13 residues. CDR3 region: CASSKEGDQPQHF. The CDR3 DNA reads TGTGCCAGCAGCAAAGAAGGGGATCAGCCCCAGCATTTT.

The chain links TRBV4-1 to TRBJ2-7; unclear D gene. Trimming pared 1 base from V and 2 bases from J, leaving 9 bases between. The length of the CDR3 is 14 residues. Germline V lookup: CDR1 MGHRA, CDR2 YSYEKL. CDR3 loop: CASSQGRPTYEQYF. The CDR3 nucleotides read TGCGCCAGCAGCCAAGGTAGGCCCACCTACGAGCAGTACTTC.

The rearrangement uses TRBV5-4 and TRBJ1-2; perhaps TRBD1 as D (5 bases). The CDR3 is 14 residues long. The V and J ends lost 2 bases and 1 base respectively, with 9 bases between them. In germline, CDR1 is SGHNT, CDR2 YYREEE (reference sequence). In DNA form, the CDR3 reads TGTGCCAGCAGCTTTGGTAGGGGTAACTATGGCTACACCTTC. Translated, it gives CASSFGRGNYGYTF.

The CDR3 loop is CASSLFIGSGGNYGYTF. The CDR3 nucleotides read TGTGCCAGCAGTTTATTCATCGGGTCCGGGGGTAACTATGGCTACACCTTC. The chain joins TRBV27 to TRBJ1-2; a possible D gene is TRBD1 (5 bases). CDR3 length equals 17 residues. Trimming stripped 1 base from V and 1 base from J, with 16 bases between. The germline gives CDR1 MNHEY, CDR2 SMNVEV (reference sequence).

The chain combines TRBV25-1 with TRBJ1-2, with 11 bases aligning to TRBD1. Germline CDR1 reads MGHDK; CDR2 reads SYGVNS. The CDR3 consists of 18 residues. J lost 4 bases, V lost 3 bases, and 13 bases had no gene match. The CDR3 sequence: CASSETGTGGGIGYGYTF. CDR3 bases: TGTGCCAGCAGTGAGACCGGGACAGGGGGGGGTATAGGCTATGGCTACACCTTC.

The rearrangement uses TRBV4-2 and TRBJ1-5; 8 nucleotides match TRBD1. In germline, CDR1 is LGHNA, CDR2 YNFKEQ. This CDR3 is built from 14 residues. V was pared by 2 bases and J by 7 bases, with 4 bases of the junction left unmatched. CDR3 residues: CASSQTTGEQPQHF. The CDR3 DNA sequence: TGTGCCAGCAGCCAAACGACAGGGGAACAGCCCCAGCATTTT.

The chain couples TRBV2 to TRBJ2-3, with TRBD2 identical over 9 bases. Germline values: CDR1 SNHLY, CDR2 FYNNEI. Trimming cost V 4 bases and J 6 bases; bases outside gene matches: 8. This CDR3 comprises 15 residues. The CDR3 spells CASSGGGGLPDTQYF. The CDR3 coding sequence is TGTGCCAGCAGTGGCGGGGGGGGCTTACCGGATACGCAGTATTTT.

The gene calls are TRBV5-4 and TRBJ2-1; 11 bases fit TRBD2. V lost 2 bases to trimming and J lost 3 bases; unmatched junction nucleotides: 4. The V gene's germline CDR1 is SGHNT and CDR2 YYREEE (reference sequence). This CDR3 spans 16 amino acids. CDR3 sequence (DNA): TGTGCCAGCAGCTTCGAACTAGCGGGGGTCTACAATGAGCAGTTCTTC. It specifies CASSFELAGVYNEQFF.

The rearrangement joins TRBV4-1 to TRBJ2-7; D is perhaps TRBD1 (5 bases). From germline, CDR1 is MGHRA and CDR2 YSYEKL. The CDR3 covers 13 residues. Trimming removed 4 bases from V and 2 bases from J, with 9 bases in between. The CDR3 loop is CASSPSTAYEQYF. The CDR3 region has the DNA TGCGCCAGCAGCCCTTCGACAGCCTACGAGCAGTACTTC.

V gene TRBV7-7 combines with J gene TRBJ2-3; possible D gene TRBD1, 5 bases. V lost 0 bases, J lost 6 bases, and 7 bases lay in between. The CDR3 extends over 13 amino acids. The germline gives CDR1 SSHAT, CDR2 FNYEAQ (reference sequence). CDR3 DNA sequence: TGTGCCAGCAGCTTAGCGCCAGGGGATACGCAGTATTTT. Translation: CASSLAPGDTQYF.

The CDR3 DNA follows: TGTGCCAGCAGTGATAGATCATTCGGACCTAATGGCTACACCTTC. This gives the protein CASSDRSFGPNGYTF. The chain employs TRBV25-1 and TRBJ1-2; D gene unclear. Germline loops: CDR1 MGHDK, CDR2 SYGVNS. This CDR3 region has 15 residues. V was pared by 3 bases and J by 6 bases, with 17 bases between.

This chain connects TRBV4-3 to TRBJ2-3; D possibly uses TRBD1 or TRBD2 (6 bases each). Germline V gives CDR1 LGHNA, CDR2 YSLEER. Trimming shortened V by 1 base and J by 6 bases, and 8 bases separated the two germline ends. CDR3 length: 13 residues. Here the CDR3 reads CASSQGRGDTQYF. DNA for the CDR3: TGCGCCAGCAGCCAAGGGAGGGGGGATACGCAGTATTTT.

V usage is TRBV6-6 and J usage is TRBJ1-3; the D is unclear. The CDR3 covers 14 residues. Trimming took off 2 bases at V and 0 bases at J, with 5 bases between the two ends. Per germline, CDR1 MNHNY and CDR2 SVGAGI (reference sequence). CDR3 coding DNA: TGTGCCAGCAGTTACGACCTCTCTGGAAACACCATATATTTT. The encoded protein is CASSYDLSGNTIYF.

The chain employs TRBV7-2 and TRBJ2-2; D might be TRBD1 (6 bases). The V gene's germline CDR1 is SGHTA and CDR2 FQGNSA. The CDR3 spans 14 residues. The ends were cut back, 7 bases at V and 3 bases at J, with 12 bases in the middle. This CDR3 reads CASMGATYTGELFF. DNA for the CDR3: TGTGCCAGCATGGGGGCTACCTACACCGGGGAGCTGTTTTTT.

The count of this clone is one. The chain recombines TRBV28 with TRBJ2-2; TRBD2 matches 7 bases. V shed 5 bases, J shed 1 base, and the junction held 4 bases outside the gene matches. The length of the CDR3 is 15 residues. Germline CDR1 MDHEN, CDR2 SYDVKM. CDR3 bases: TGTGCCAGCAGTCTTTGGGGGGGGAACACCGGGGAGCTGTTTTTT. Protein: CASSLWGGNTGELFF.

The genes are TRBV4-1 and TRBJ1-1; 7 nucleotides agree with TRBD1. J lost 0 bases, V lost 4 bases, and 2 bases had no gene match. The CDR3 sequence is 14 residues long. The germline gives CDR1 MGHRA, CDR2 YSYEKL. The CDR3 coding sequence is TGCGCCAGCAGCCTCAGGGGGATGAACACTGAAGCTTTCTTT. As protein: CASSLRGMNTEAFF.

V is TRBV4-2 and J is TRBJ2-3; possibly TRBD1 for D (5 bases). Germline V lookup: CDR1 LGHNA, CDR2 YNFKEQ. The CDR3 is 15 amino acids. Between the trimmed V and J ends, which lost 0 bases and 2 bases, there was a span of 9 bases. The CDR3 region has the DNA TGTGCCAGCAGCCAAGATAGGGGAAACACAGATACGCAGTATTTT. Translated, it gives CASSQDRGNTDTQYF.

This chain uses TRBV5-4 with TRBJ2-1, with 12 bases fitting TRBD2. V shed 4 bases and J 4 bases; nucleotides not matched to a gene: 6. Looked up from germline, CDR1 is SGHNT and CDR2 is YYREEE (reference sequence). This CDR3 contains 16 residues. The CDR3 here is CASSPGLAGRYNEQFF. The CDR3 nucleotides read TGTGCCAGCAGCCCCGGACTAGCGGGGCGGTACAATGAGCAGTTCTTC.

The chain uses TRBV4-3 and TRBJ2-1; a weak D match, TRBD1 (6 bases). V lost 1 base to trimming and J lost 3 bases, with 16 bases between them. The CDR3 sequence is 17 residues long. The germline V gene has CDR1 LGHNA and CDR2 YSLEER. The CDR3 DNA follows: TGCGCCAGCAGCCAAGTGTGGACAGTCGATTTCTACAATGAGCAGTTCTTC. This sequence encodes CASSQVWTVDFYNEQFF.

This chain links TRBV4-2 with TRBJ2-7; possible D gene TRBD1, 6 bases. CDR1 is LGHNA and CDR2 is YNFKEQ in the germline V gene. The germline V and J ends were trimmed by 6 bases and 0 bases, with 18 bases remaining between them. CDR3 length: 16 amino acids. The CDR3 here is CASSFSGTTNSYEQYF. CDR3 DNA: TGTGCCAGCAGTTTTTCCGGGACAACTAACTCCTACGAGCAGTACTTC.

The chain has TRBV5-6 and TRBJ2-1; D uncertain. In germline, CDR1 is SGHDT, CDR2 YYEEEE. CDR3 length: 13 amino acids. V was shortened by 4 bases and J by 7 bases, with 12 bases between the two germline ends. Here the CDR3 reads CASSLASGNEQFF. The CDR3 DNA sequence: TGTGCCAGCAGCCTTGCATCGGGTAATGAGCAGTTCTTC.

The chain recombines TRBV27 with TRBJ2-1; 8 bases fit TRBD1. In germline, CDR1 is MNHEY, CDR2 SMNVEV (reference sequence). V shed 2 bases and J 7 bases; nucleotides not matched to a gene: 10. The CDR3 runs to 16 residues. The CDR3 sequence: CASSLRTGRNLNEQFF. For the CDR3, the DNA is TGTGCCAGCAGTTTAAGGACAGGGAGGAACTTGAATGAGCAGTTCTTC.

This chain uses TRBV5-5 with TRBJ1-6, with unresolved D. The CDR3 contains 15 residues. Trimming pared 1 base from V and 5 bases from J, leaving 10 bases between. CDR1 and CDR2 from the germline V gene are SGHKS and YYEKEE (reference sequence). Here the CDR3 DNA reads TGTGCCAGCAGCTTGAAAAACGGGGATAATTCACCCCTCCACTTT. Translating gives CASSLKNGDNSPLHF. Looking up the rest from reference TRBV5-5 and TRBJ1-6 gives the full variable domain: DAGVTQSPTHLIKTRGQQVTLRCSPISGHKSVSWYQQVLGQGPQFIFQYYEKEERGRGNFPDRFSARQFPNYSSELNVNALLLGDSALYLCASSLKNGDNSPLHFGNGTRLTVT.

CDR3: CASSFGGAPHNEQFF. CDR3 in DNA: TGTGCCAGCAGTTTTGGCGGGGCCCCTCACAATGAGCAGTTCTTC. The J gene is TRBJ2-1, the V gene TRBV27, with D tentatively TRBD2 (6 bases). This CDR3 region has 15 residues. Germline CDR1 is MNHEY and CDR2 is SMNVEV (reference sequence). V shed 3 bases and J shed 5 bases, with 14 bases lying between them.

The CDR3 DNA sequence: TGTGCCAGCAGTTTATCAATCAATCAGCCCCAGCATTTT. It codes for CASSLSINQPQHF. This chain connects TRBV27 to TRBJ1-5; D gene unclear. Germline values: CDR1 MNHEY, CDR2 SMNVEV (reference sequence). This CDR3 is built from 13 residues. V lost 0 bases and J lost 3, with 3 bases in between.

This CDR3 is CASSGWTSGLEETQYF. The CDR3 DNA follows: TGTGCCAGCAGTGGGTGGACTAGCGGGTTGGAAGAGACCCAGTACTTC. The rearrangement links TRBV25-1 to TRBJ2-5, with 11 bases aligning to TRBD2. Trimming took 4 bases from V and 3 from J; bases not matched to a gene: 7. Germline V CDR1 and CDR2: MGHDK, SYGVNS. The CDR3 consists of 16 residues.

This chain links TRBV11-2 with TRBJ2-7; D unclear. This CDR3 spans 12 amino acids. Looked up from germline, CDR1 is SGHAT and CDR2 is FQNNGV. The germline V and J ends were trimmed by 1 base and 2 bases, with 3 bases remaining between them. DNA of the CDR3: TGTGCCAGCAGCTTAGGGACCTACGAGCAGTACTTC. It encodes CASSLGTYEQYF. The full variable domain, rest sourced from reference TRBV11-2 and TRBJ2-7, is EAGVAQSPRYKIIEKRQSVAFWCNPISGHATLYWYQQILGQGPKLLIQFQNNGVVDDSQLPKDRFSAERLKGVDSTLKIQPAKLEDSAVYLCASSLGTYEQYFGPGTRLTVT.